Below are 10 T cell receptor beta chains sequenced from a single sample in a study of Graves' ophthalmopathy and Graves' hyperthyroidism. For repertoire sequencing, the TCR beta CDR3 regions were amplified from RNA transcripts. HTBI-primed first-round RT-PCR preceded second-round multiplex PCR. Using its own MiXCR run on the multiplex PCR reads, TCRdb lists one record per CDR3 protein. The sample shows more than 1,000,000 distinct CDR3 sequences, 35% to 40% of them seen only once. Sequenced: peripheral blood or thyroid tissue (not recorded which). The receptor source for this set is an adult man with Graves' hyperthyroidism.

The sample holds many counts of this clonotype. The chain links TRBV13 to TRBJ1-2; TRBD1 is a possible D gene (6 bases). Germline CDR1 and CDR2: PRHDT and FYEKMQ (reference sequence). V was trimmed by 8 bases and J by 3 bases, leaving 19 bases between them. This CDR3 is 15 amino acids long. The CDR3 bases are TGTGCCAGCGAGCTCTATCAACAGGGAGACTATGGCTACACCTTC. It codes for CASELYQQGDYGYTF.

The chain employs TRBV19 and TRBJ1-3; D is uncertain. Trimming removed 5 bases from V and 2 bases from J, with 7 bases in between. Germline CDR1 is LNHDA and CDR2 is SQIVND (reference sequence). This CDR3 region has 13 residues. In DNA, the CDR3 is TGTGCCAGTAGTGAAAGCCCTGGAAACACCATATATTTT. This gives the protein CASSESPGNTIYF.

The V and J genes are TRBV28 and TRBJ2-7, with D perhaps TRBD1 or TRBD2 (6 bases each). The CDR3 totals 13 residues. Trimming pared 3 bases from V and 6 bases from J, leaving 12 bases between. Germline CDR1 is MDHEN and CDR2 is SYDVKM. CDR3 region: CASSFRPGAEQYF. The CDR3 bases are TGTGCCAGCAGTTTCCGCCCGGGGGCCGAGCAGTACTTC.

The chain has TRBV6-5 and TRBJ1-6, with D perhaps TRBD1 (5 bases). The CDR3 consists of 15 residues. Germline V gene data show CDR1 as MNHEY and CDR2 as SVGAGI. V gave up 4 bases and J gave up 13 bases, with 20 bases separating them. The CDR3 protein is CASSSRGCIKWPLHF. CDR3 nucleotides: TGTGCCAGCAGTTCCCGGGGCTGTATTAAGTGGCCCCTCCACTTT.

This clonotype was seen many times. The junction does not match germline at one end; this may be a read error. The rearrangement joins TRBV7-6 to TRBJ2-7; TRBD1 is a possible D gene (6 bases). Per germline, CDR1 SGHVS and CDR2 FNYEAQ. The CDR3 runs 14 residues. The CDR3 is CTSSLGGGVYEQYF. CDR3 DNA sequence: TGTACCAGCAGCCTGGGTGGGGGCGTCTACGAGCAGTACTTC.

This clonotype was picked up many times. V gene TRBV5-1 combines with J gene TRBJ1-6, with TRBD1 matching over 10 bases. V gave up 6 bases and J gave up 6 bases; unmatched junction bases: 6. Germline lookup yields CDR1 SGHRS and CDR2 YFSETQ. CDR3 length: 15 residues. The CDR3 nucleotides read TGCGCCAGCACTACCGGGACAGGGGCTAATTCACCCCTCCACTTT. This translates into CASTTGTGANSPLHF. The whole variable domain, remainder taken from reference TRBV5-1 and TRBJ1-6, is KAGVTQTPRYLIKTRGQQVTLSCSPISGHRSVSWYQQTPGQGLQFLFEYFSETQRNKGNFPGRFSGRQFSNSRSEMNVSTLELGDSALYLCASTTGTGANSPLHFGNGTRLTVT.

The rearrangement uses TRBV25-1 and TRBJ1-4; D remains ambiguous. Germline CDR1 reads MGHDK; CDR2 reads SYGVNS. Deletions cut 2 bases from V and 7 bases from J, with 14 bases between. The CDR3 runs to 15 residues. This chain's CDR3 is CASSEVDSVTEKLFF. For the CDR3, the DNA is TGTGCCAGCAGTGAAGTGGATAGCGTGACTGAAAAACTGTTTTTT. Variable domain in full (rest from reference TRBV25-1 and TRBJ1-4): EADIYQTPRYLVIGTGKKITLECSQTMGHDKMYWYQQDPGMELHLIHYSYGVNSTEKGDLSSESTVSRIRTEHFPLTLESARPSHTSQYLCASSEVDSVTEKLFFGSGTQLSVL.

This clonotype was recorded many times. The chain carries TRBV7-2 and TRBJ2-7; D remains unclear. Germline CDR1 and CDR2: SGHTA and FQGNSA. Deletions cut 7 bases from V and 1 base from J, with 11 bases between. The CDR3 extends over 13 amino acids. CDR3 loop: CASTWGLSYEQYF. The CDR3 region has the DNA TGTGCCAGCACCTGGGGATTATCCTACGAGCAGTACTTC.

This clonotype was detected ten times or more. This chain connects TRBV29-1 to TRBJ1-1; D is unclear. This CDR3 has 15 amino acids. Germline V gives CDR1 SQVTM, CDR2 ANQGSEA. The ends were cut back, 4 bases at V and 3 bases at J, with 18 bases in the middle. In DNA form, the CDR3 reads TGCAGCGTTGGGTACGCGTCAGTCAAGCACACTGAAGCTTTCTTT. Protein sequence: CSVGYASVKHTEAFF.

This clonotype was recorded at least ten times. A junction boundary mismatches the germline segment, possibly from a read error. The chain combines TRBV9 with TRBJ1-2; D uncertain. Per germline, CDR1 SGDLS and CDR2 YYNGEE. CDR3 length equals 10 residues. CDR3 amino acids: CASSVEGYTF. CDR3 coding DNA: TGTGCCAGCAGTGTAGAGGGCTACACCTTC. Using reference TRBV9 and TRBJ1-2 for the parts outside the CDR3, the full variable domain is DSGVTQTPKHLITATGQRVTLRCSPRSGDLSVYWYQQSLDQGLQFLIQYYNGEERAKGNILERFSAQQFPDLHSELNLSSLELGDSALYFCASSVEGYTFGSGTRLTVV.